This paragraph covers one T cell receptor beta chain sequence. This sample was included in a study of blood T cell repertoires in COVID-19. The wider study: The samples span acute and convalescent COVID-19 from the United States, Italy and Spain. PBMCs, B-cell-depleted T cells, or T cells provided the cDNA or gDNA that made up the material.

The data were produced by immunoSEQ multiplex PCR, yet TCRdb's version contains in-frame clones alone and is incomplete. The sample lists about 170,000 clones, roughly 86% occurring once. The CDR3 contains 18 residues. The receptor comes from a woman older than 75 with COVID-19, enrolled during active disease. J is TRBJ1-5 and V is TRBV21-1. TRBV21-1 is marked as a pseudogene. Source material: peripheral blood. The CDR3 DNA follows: TGTGCCAGCAGCTGCGGGGTTTTTTCATCAGTTGGGCACCAGCCCCAGCATTTT. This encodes CASSCGVFSSVGHQPQHF.